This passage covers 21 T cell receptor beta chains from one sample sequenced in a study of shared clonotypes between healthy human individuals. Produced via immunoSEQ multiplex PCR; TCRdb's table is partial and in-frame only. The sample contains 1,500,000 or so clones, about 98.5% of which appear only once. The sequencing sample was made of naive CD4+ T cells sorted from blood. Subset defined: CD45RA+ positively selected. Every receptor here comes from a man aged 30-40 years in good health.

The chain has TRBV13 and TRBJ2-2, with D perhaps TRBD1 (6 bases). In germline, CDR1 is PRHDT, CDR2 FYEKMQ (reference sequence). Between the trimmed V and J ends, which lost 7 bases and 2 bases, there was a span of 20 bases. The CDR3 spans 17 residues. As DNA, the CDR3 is TGTGCCAGCACCGATCGGATCCACAGGGCAAACACCGGGGAGCTGTTTTTT. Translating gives CASTDRIHRANTGELFF.

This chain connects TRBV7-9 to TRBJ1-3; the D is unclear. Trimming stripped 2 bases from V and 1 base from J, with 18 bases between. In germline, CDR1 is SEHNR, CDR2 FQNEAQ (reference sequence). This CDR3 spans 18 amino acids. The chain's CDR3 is CASSLWARPTRSGNTIYF. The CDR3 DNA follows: TGTGCCAGCAGCTTATGGGCCCGTCCCACCAGATCTGGAAACACCATATATTTT.

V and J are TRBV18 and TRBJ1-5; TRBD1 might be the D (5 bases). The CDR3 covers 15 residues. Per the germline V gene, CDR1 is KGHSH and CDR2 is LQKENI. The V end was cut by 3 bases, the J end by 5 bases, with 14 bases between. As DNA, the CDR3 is TGTGCCAGCTCACCGTTGGCAGGGACCCATCAGCCCCAGCATTTT. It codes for CASSPLAGTHQPQHF. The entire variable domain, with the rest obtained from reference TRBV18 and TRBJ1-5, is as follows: NAGVMQNPRHLVRRRGQEARLRCSPMKGHSHVYWYRQLPEEGLKFMVYLQKENIIDESGMPKERFSAEFPKEGPSILRIQQVVRGDSAAYFCASSPLAGTHQPQHFGDGTRLSIL.

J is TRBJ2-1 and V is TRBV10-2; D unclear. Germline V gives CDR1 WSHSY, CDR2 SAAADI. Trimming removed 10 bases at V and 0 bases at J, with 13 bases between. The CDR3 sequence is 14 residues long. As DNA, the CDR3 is TGCGCCACCGTCGGGTCCTTCTCCTACAATGAGCAGTTCTTC. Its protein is CATVGSFSYNEQFF.

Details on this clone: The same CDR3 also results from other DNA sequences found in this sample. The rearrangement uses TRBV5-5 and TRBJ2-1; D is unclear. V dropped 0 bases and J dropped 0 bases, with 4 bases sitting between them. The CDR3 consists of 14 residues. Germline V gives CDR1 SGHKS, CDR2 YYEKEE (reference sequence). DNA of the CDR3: TGTGCCAGCAGCTTGGATAGCTCCTACAATGAGCAGTTCTTC. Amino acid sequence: CASSLDSSYNEQFF.

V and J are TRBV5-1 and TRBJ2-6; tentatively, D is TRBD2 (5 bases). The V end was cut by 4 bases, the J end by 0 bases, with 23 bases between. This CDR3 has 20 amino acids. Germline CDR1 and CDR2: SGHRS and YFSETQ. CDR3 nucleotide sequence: TGCGCCAGCAGCAGGGTGGGGATCGGGAACAAATTCTCTGGGGCCAACGTCCTGACTTTC. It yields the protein CASSRVGIGNKFSGANVLTF.

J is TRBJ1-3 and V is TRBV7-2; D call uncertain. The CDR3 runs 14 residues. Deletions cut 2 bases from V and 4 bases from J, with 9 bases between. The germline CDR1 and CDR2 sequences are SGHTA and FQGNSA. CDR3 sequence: CASSLLGLGNTIYF. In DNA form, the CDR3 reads TGTGCCAGCAGCTTATTAGGGCTAGGAAACACCATATATTTT.

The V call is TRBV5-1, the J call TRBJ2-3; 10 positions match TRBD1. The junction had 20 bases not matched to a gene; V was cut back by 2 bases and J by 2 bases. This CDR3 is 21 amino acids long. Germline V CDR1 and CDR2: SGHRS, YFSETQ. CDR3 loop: CASSFVSRTGGPAITTDTQYF. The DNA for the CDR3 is TGCGCCAGCAGCTTCGTATCTCGGACAGGGGGACCAGCGATTACCACAGATACGCAGTATTTT.

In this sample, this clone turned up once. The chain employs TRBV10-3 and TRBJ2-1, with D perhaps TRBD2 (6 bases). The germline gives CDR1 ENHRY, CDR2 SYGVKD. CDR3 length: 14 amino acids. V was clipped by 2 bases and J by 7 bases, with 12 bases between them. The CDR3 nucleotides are TGTGCCATCAGTGAGCGTTCAGGGAGGAATGAGCAGTTCTTC. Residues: CAISERSGRNEQFF.

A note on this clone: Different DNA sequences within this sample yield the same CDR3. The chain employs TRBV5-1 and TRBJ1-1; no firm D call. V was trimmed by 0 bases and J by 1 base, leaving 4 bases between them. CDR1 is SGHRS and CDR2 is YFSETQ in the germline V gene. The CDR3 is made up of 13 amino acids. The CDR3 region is CASSLAGNTEAFF. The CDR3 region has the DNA TGCGCCAGCAGCTTGGCAGGGAACACTGAAGCTTTCTTT.

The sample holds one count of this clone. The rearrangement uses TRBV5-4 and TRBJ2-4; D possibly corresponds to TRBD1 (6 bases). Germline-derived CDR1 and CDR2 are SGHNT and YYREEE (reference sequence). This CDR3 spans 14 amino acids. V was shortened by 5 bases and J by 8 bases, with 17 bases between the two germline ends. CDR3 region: CASRFDRYTDIQYF. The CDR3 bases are TGTGCCAGCAGATTCGACAGGTACACGGACATTCAGTACTTC.

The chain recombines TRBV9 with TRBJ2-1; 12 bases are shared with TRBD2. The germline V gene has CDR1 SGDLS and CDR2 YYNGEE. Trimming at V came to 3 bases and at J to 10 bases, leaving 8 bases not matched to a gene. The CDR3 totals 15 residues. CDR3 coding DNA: TGTGCCAGCAGCGCCGGACTAGCGGGACCAGGGGAGCAGTTCTTC. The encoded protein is CASSAGLAGPGEQFF. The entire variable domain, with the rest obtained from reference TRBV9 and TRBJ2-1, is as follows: DSGVTQTPKHLITATGQRVTLRCSPRSGDLSVYWYQQSLDQGLQFLIQYYNGEERAKGNILERFSAQQFPDLHSELNLSSLELGDSALYFCASSAGLAGPGEQFFGPGTRLTVL.

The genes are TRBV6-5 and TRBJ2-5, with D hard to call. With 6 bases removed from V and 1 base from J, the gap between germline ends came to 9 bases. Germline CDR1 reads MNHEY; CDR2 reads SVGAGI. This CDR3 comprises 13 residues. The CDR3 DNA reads TGTGCCAGCAGACGGACGGGCCAAGAGACCCAGTACTTC. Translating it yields CASRRTGQETQYF.

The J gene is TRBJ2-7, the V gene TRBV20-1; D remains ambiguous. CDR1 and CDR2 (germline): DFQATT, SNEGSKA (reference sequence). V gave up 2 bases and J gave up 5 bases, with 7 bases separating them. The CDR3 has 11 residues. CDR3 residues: CSARSANEQYF. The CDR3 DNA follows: TGCAGTGCTAGATCGGCTAACGAGCAGTACTTC.

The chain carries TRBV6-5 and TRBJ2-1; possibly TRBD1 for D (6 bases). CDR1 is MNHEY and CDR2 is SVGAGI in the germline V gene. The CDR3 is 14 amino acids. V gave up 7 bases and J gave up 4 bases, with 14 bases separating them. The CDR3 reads CASTGGRGYNEQFF. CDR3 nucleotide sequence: TGTGCCAGCACGGGTGGCAGGGGTTACAATGAGCAGTTCTTC.

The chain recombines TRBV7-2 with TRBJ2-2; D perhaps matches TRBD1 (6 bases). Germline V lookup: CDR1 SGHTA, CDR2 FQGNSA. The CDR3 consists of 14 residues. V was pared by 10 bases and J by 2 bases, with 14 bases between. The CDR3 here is CATTQGPNTGELFF. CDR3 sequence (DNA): TGTGCCACCACCCAGGGGCCTAACACCGGGGAGCTGTTTTTT. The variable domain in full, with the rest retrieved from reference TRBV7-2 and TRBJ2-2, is GAGVSQSPSNKVTEKGKDVELRCDPISGHTALYWYRQSLGQGLEFLIYFQGNSAPDKSGLPSDRFSAERTGGSVSTLTIQRTQQEDSAVYLCATTQGPNTGELFFGEGSRLTVL.

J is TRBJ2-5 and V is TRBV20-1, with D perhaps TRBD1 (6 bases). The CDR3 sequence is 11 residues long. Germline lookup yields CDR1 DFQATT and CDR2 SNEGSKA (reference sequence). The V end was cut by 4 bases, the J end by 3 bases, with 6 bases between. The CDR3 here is CSATGEETQYF. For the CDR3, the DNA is TGCAGTGCTACAGGGGAAGAGACCCAGTACTTC.

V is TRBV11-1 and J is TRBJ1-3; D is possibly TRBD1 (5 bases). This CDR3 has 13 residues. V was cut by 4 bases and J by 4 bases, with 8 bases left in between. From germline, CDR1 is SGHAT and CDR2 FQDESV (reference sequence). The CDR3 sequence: CASSSGPGNTIYF. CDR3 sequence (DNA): TGTGCCAGCAGCTCGGGACCAGGAAACACCATATATTTT.

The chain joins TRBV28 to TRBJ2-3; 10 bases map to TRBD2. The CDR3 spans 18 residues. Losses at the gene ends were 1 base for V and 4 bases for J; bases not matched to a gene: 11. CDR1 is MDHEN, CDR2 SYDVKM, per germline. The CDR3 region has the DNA TGTGCCAGCAGTTTATTATATCGGCTAGCGGGAGTGGCAGATACGCAGTATTTT. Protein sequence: CASSLLYRLAGVADTQYF.

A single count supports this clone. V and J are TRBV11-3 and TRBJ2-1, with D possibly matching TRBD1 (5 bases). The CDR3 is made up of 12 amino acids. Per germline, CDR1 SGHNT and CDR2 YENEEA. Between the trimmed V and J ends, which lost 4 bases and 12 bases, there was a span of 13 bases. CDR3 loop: CASSSVRGRQFF. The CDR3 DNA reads TGTGCCAGCAGCTCCGTAAGGGGTCGGCAGTTCTTC. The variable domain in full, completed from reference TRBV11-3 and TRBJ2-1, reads EAGVVQSPRYKIIEKKQPVAFWCNPISGHNTLYWYLQNLGQGPELLIRYENEEAVDDSQLPKDRFSAERLKGVDSTLKIQPAELGDSAVYLCASSSVRGRQFFGPGTRLTVL.

CDR3 residues: CASSSTSISSYEQYF. The CDR3 region has the DNA TGTGCCAGCAGCTCAACCTCGATCAGCTCCTACGAGCAGTACTTC. The rearrangement uses TRBV21-1 and TRBJ2-7; no check of the table's D call, TRBD1, against the DNA was made. TRBV21-1 is a pseudogene segment. The CDR3 sequence is 15 residues long.